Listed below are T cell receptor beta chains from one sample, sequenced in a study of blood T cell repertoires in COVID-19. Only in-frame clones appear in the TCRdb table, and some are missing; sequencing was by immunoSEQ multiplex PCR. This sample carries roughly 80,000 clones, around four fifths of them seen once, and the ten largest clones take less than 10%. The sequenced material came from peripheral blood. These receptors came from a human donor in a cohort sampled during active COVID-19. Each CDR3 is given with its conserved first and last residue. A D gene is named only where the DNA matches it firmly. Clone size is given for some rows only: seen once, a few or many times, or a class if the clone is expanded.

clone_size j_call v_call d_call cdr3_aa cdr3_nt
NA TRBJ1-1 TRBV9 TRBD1 CASSPTGWGTEAFF TGTGCCAGCAGCCCGACAGGGTGGGGCACTGAAGCTTTCTTT
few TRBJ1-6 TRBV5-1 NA CASSSQQGTGSPLHF TGCGCCAGCAGCTCCCAACAGGGAACCGGTTCACCCCTCCACTTT
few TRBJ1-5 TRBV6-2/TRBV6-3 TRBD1 CASSYSDRGLWSNQPQHF TGTGCCAGCAGTTACTCAGACAGGGGGCTTTGGAGCAATCAGCCCCAGCATTTT
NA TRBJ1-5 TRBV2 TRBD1 CASSGQGAPGQPQHF TGTGCCAGCAGTGGACAGGGGGCGCCAGGTCAGCCCCAGCATTTT
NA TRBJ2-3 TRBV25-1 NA CASSVTAPTRDTQYF TGTGCCAGCAGTGTCACCGCCCCTACCCGCGATACGCAGTATTTT
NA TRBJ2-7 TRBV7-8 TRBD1 CASSLGEGTGGIYEQYF TGTGCCAGCAGCTTAGGGGAGGGGACAGGGGGAATCTACGAGCAGTACTTC
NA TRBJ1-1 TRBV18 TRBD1 CASSPRGPPYPEAFF TGTGCCAGCTCACCGAGGGGGCCCCCATATCCTGAAGCTTTCTTT
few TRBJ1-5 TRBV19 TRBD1 CASSIGGTVIQPQHF TGTGCCAGTAGTATCGGAGGGACAGTTATTCAGCCCCAGCATTTT
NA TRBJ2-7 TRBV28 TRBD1 CASSFRTGTISYEQYF TGTGCCAGCAGTTTTAGGACAGGGACAATATCCTACGAGCAGTACTTC
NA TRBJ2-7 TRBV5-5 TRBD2 CASNNQPGLGLNEQYF TGTGCCAGCAACAATCAACCGGGACTAGGATTAAACGAGCAGTACTTC
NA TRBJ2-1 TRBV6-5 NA CASRGGHGNEQFF TGTGCCAGCAGAGGGGGACACGGCAATGAGCAGTTCTTC
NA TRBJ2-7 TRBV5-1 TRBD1 CASSLGETGSYEQYF TGCGCCAGCAGCTTGGGCGAGACAGGGTCTTACGAGCAGTACTTC
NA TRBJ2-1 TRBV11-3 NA CASSLSHGMAGRSNEQFF TGTGCCAGCAGCTTAAGTCATGGCATGGCGGGTCGCAGCAATGAGCAGTTCTTC
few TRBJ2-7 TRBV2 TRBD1 CASSNRGYPNEQYF TGTGCCAGCAGTAACAGGGGCTATCCCAACGAGCAGTACTTC
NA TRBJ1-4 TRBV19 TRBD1 CASSPSTGPNEKLFF TGTGCCAGTAGTCCATCGACAGGGCCAAATGAAAAACTGTTTTTT
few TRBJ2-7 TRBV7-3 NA CASSLGPQYPYEQYF TGTGCCAGCAGCTTGGGGCCACAATATCCCTACGAGCAGTACTTC
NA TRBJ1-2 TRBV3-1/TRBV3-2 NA CASSPRVPEGYGYTF TGTGCCAGCAGCCCCCGGGTTCCGGAGGGCTATGGCTACACCTTC
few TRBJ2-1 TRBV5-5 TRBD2 CASSPEGGGLYNEQFF TGTGCCAGCAGCCCGGAGGGCGGGGGGCTCTACAATGAGCAGTTCTTC
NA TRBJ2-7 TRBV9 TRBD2 CASSVEALAGGYEQYF TGTGCCAGCAGCGTAGAGGCCCTAGCGGGGGGCTACGAGCAGTACTTC
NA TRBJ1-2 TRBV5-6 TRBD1 CASSLAGGPGQIYGYTF TGTGCCAGCAGCTTGGCCGGTGGGCCGGGACAGATCTATGGCTACACCTTC
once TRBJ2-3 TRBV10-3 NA CAISEGGWDTQYF TGTGCCATCAGTGAGGGGGGGTGGGATACGCAGTATTTT
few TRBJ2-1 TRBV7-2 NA CASSLLGSSYNEQFF TGTGCCAGCAGCTTACTGGGGAGCTCCTACAATGAGCAGTTCTTC
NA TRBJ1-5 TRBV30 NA CAWSVQQGGNQPQHF TGTGCCTGGAGTGTACAACAGGGCGGCAATCAGCCCCAGCATTTT
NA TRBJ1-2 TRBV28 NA CASSLFTDIQGYTF TGTGCCAGCAGTTTGTTCACCGACATACAGGGCTACACCTTC
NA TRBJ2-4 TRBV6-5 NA CASREDLAKNIQYF TGTGCCAGCAGAGAGGATCTAGCCAAAAACATTCAGTACTTC
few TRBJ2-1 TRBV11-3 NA CASSPRRGGDEQFF TGTGCCAGCAGCCCCCGACGAGGGGGGGATGAGCAGTTCTTC
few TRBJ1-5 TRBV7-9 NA CASAQGLQPQHF TGTGCCAGCGCCCAGGGCCTCCAGCCCCAGCATTTT
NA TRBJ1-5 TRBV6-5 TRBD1 CASSWDRDQPQHF TGTGCCAGCAGCTGGGACAGGGATCAGCCCCAGCATTTT
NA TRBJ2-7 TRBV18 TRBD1 CASSPPQGQGSYEQYF TGTGCCAGCTCACCACCGCAGGGACAGGGCTCCTACGAGCAGTACTTC
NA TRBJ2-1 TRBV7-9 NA CASSLGRGTYNEQFF TGTGCCAGCAGCTTAGGTCGCGGGACTTACAATGAGCAGTTCTTC
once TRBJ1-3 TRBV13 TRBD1 CASRGQGAGNTIYF TGTGCCAGCAGGGGACAGGGGGCTGGAAACACCATATATTTT
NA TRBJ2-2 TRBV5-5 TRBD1 CASSLEQGANTGELFF TGTGCCAGCAGCTTGGAACAGGGGGCAAACACCGGGGAGCTGTTTTTT
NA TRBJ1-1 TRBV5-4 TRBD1 CASSWDRNTEAFF TGTGCCAGCAGCTGGGACAGGAACACTGAAGCTTTCTTT
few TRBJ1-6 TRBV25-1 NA CASSEYVYSPLHF TGTGCCAGCAGTGAATATGTCTATTCACCCCTCCACTTT
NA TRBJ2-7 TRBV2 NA CASSESFRSYEQYF TGTGCCAGCAGTGAATCGTTCAGATCCTACGAGCAGTACTTC
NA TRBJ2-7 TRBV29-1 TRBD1 CSVESGTGLPYEQYF TGCAGCGTTGAGTCCGGGACAGGGCTTCCTTACGAGCAGTACTTC
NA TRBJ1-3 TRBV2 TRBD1 CASSVNRGPVDTIYF TGTGCCAGCAGTGTAAACAGGGGGCCTGTCGACACCATATATTTT
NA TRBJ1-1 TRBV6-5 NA CASSRLRNTEAFF TGTGCCAGCAGTAGACTTCGGAACACTGAAGCTTTCTTT
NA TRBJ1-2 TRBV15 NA CATSSRQTSNYGYTF TGTGCCACCAGCAGCCGACAGACATCTAACTATGGCTACACCTTC
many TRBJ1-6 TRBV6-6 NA CASKVGNNSPLHF TGTGCCAGCAAGGTCGGGAATAATTCACCCCTCCACTTT
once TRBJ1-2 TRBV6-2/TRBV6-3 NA CASSLDGVYGYTF TGTGCCAGCAGCCTCGACGGAGTCTATGGCTACACCTTC